These T cell receptor beta chains were read from a single sample in a study of Graves' ophthalmopathy and Graves' hyperthyroidism. Using its own MiXCR run on the multiplex PCR reads, TCRdb lists one record per CDR3 protein. The sample includes over a million distinct CDR3 sequences, 35% to 40% of them seen just once. The sample comprised peripheral blood or thyroid tissue (not recorded which). The receptors originated from an adult man with Graves' hyperthyroidism. Each CDR3 is given with its conserved first and last residue. A D gene is named only where the DNA matches it firmly. Clone size is stated in some rows and not others, as once, few, many or a class when expanded.

j_gene: TRBJ1-6
v_gene: TRBV20-1
abundance: few
d_gene: .
CDR3aa: CSARRTVGRSYNSPLHF
CDR3nt: TGCAGTGCTAGAAGGACTGTGGGGAGGTCCTATAATTCACCCCTCCACTTT

j_gene: TRBJ2-7
v_gene: TRBV7-8
abundance: .
d_gene: .
CDR3aa: CASIEGSQQYF
CDR3nt: TGTGCCAGCATCGAGGGAAGTCAGCAGTACTTC

j_gene: TRBJ2-7
v_gene: TRBV2
abundance: many
d_gene: .
CDR3aa: CASSVLYEQYF
CDR3nt: TGTGCCAGCAGCGTTCTCTACGAGCAGTACTTC

j_gene: TRBJ2-7
v_gene: TRBV11-2
abundance: many
d_gene: .
CDR3aa: CASSPQSEQYF
CDR3nt: TGTGCCAGCAGCCCACAGAGCGAGCAGTACTTC

j_gene: TRBJ2-5
v_gene: TRBV14
abundance: .
d_gene: TRBD2
CDR3aa: CASSHSGGALGETQYF
CDR3nt: TGTGCCAGCAGCCATAGCGGGGGAGCCTTGGGAGAGACCCAGTACTTC

j_gene: TRBJ1-2
v_gene: TRBV20-1
abundance: many
d_gene: .
CDR3aa: CSASQSVGYTF
CDR3nt: TGCAGTGCGAGTCAGAGCGTAGGCTACACCTTC

j_gene: TRBJ1-2
v_gene: TRBV29-1
abundance: few
d_gene: .
CDR3aa: CSVEDRDKKYTF
CDR3nt: TGCAGCGTTGAAGATCGGGACAAGAAATACACCTTC

j_gene: TRBJ2-7
v_gene: TRBV6-5
abundance: .
d_gene: TRBD1
CDR3aa: CASSYAGQGAYEQYF
CDR3nt: TGTGCCAGCAGCTACGCGGGACAGGGGGCCTACGAGCAGTACTTC

j_gene: TRBJ1-6
v_gene: TRBV7-7
abundance: .
d_gene: TRBD1
CDR3aa: CASSSTAGTGLNSPLHF
CDR3nt: TGTGCCAGCAGCTCAACAGCCGGGACAGGGTTAAATTCACCCCTCCACTTT

j_gene: TRBJ1-2
v_gene: TRBV7-2
abundance: many
d_gene: TRBD1
CDR3aa: CASSYGQGGDTNYGYTF
CDR3nt: TGTGCCAGCAGCTATGGACAGGGGGGGGACACCAACTATGGCTACACCTTC

j_gene: TRBJ2-5
v_gene: TRBV12-3/TRBV12-4
abundance: few
d_gene: TRBD2
CDR3aa: CASSAGGPGTSGSKTQYF
CDR3nt: TGTGCCAGCAGTGCAGGGGGCCCCGGGACTAGCGGGAGCAAGACCCAGTACTTC

j_gene: TRBJ2-7
v_gene: TRBV27
abundance: .
d_gene: .
CDR3aa: CASSLGHKYEQYF
CDR3nt: TGTGCCAGCAGTCTGGGACATAAGTACGAGCAGTACTTC

j_gene: TRBJ1-4
v_gene: TRBV29-1
abundance: .
d_gene: TRBD1
CDR3aa: CSVDRQGFGQEKLFF
CDR3nt: TGCAGCGTTGATCGACAGGGATTTGGACAAGAAAAACTGTTTTTT

j_gene: TRBJ1-4
v_gene: TRBV6-1
abundance: many
d_gene: .
CDR3aa: CASVAKWNEKLFF
CDR3nt: TGTGCCAGCGTGGCGAAGTGGAATGAAAAACTGTTTTTT

j_gene: TRBJ1-4
v_gene: TRBV4-3
abundance: .
d_gene: .
CDR3aa: CASSQDHAGENEKLFF
CDR3nt: TGCGCCAGCAGCCAAGATCATGCGGGAGAGAATGAAAAACTGTTTTTT

j_gene: TRBJ1-2
v_gene: TRBV19
abundance: many
d_gene: .
CDR3aa: CASSPLGENNYGYTF
CDR3nt: TGTGCCAGTAGTCCCCTTGGGGAGAACAACTATGGCTACACCTTC

j_gene: TRBJ1-1
v_gene: TRBV5-1
abundance: many
d_gene: .
CDR3aa: CASSTDGYTEAFF
CDR3nt: TGCGCCAGCAGCACGGACGGGTACACTGAAGCTTTCTTT

j_gene: TRBJ1-2
v_gene: TRBV10-3
abundance: many
d_gene: .
CDR3aa: CAITGGRDYGYTF
CDR3nt: TGTGCCATCACTGGAGGCAGGGACTATGGCTACACCTTC

j_gene: TRBJ2-5
v_gene: TRBV2
abundance: .
d_gene: .
CDR3aa: CASSPGSEETQYF
CDR3nt: TGTGCCAGCTCACCAGGGAGCGAAGAGACCCAGTACTTC

j_gene: TRBJ1-5
v_gene: TRBV7-8
abundance: many
d_gene: TRBD1
CDR3aa: CASSSGQGSSNQPQHF
CDR3nt: TGTGCCAGCAGCTCCGGACAGGGATCGAGCAATCAGCCCCAGCATTTT

j_gene: TRBJ2-5
v_gene: TRBV29-1
abundance: .
d_gene: .
CDR3aa: CAASLETQYF
CDR3nt: TGCGCGGCTAGCCTAGAGACCCAGTACTTC

j_gene: TRBJ1-2
v_gene: TRBV19
abundance: .
d_gene: .
CDR3aa: CAYPLGADGYTF
CDR3nt: TGTGCCTACCCTTTGGGGGCGGATGGCTACACCTTC

j_gene: TRBJ1-1
v_gene: TRBV10-3
abundance: .
d_gene: .
CDR3aa: CTTSEFREAFF
CDR3nt: TGTACCACCAGTGAGTTCAGGGAAGCTTTCTTT

j_gene: TRBJ2-7
v_gene: TRBV10-2
abundance: .
d_gene: .
CDR3aa: CAVQRTYEQYF
CDR3nt: TGCGCCGTCCAGCGAACTTACGAGCAGTACTTC

j_gene: TRBJ1-3
v_gene: TRBV7-2
abundance: .
d_gene: .
CDR3aa: CASRAGINTIYF
CDR3nt: TGTGCCAGCCGAGCCGGGATTAACACCATATATTTT

j_gene: TRBJ1-5
v_gene: TRBV9
abundance: many
d_gene: .
CDR3aa: CASSVVPTGQPQHF
CDR3nt: TGTGCCAGCAGCGTAGTACCGACGGGCCAGCCCCAGCATTTT

j_gene: TRBJ2-7
v_gene: TRBV10-2
abundance: many
d_gene: .
CDR3aa: CASSEPGTYPRYEQYF
CDR3nt: TGCGCCAGCAGTGAGCCTGGGACATACCCTAGGTACGAGCAGTACTTC

j_gene: TRBJ1-6
v_gene: TRBV9
abundance: .
d_gene: TRBD1
CDR3aa: CASSVGTGFSPLHF
CDR3nt: TGTGCCAGCAGCGTTGGGACAGGGTTCTCACCCCTCCACTTT

j_gene: TRBJ1-4
v_gene: TRBV7-2
abundance: once
d_gene: .
CDR3aa: CASSLGGRSEKLFF
CDR3nt: TGTGCCAGCAGCTTAGGGGGGCGCAGCGAAAAACTGTTTTTT

j_gene: TRBJ1-3
v_gene: TRBV7-2
abundance: many
d_gene: .
CDR3aa: CASHPIDAGSGNTIYF
CDR3nt: TGTGCCAGCCACCCGATTGATGCGGGCTCTGGAAACACCATATATTTT

j_gene: TRBJ2-5
v_gene: TRBV7-9
abundance: once
d_gene: .
CDR3aa: CASSVGVLSGRSNQPQYF
CDR3nt: TGTGCCAGCAGCGTCGGGGTCTTGTCCGGCAGGAGCAATCAGCCCCAGTACTTC

j_gene: TRBJ1-1
v_gene: TRBV10-2
abundance: .
d_gene: .
CDR3aa: CASSVMGNGANTEAFF
CDR3nt: TGCGCCAGCAGTGTCATGGGGAACGGAGCGAACACTGAAGCTTTCTTT

j_gene: TRBJ1-1
v_gene: TRBV6-5
abundance: many
d_gene: .
CDR3aa: CASSYSVEGLNTEAFF
CDR3nt: TGTGCCAGCAGTTACTCCGTGGAGGGCTTGAACACTGAAGCTTTCTTT

j_gene: TRBJ1-5
v_gene: TRBV20-1
abundance: .
d_gene: TRBD1
CDR3aa: CSAQDRVNQPQHF
CDR3nt: TGCAGTGCACAAGACAGGGTAAATCAGCCCCAGCATTTT

j_gene: TRBJ1-2
v_gene: TRBV7-9
abundance: .
d_gene: TRBD1
CDR3aa: CASSLGTGVTGYTF
CDR3nt: TGTGCCAGCAGCTTAGGGACAGGGGTGACTGGCTACACCTTC

j_gene: TRBJ2-2
v_gene: TRBV5-1
abundance: few
d_gene: TRBD2
CDR3aa: CASSFLAGGISGELFF
CDR3nt: TGCGCCAGCAGCTTCCTAGCGGGAGGAATCTCCGGGGAGCTGTTTTTT

j_gene: TRBJ1-4
v_gene: TRBV7-9
abundance: many
d_gene: .
CDR3aa: CASSLEDGLAELFF
CDR3nt: TGTGCCAGCAGCTTAGAGGACGGTCTTGCAGAACTGTTTTTT